A selection of T cell receptor beta chains follows, all from one sample in a study of human T cells and chemical hapten exposure. Each CDR3 protein gets one entry after TCRdb re-called the RACE reads with MiXCR. The sample holds 250,000 or so distinct CDR3 sequences, over 7.5% seen once. Material: whole blood, obtained in connection with sensitization to the hapten diphenylcyclopropenone (DPC). Receptors were obtained from a man between 18 and 29 years old with alopecia areata. Some clones in this sample may be carry-over from other donors' samples. The CDR3 runs from the conserved cysteine through the conserved F or W. D genes are given only for firm matches.

v_gene	j_gene	d_gene	CDR3aa
TRBV12-3/TRBV12-4	TRBJ2-1	TRBD1	CASSRDRSSSYNEQFF
TRBV6-2/TRBV6-3	TRBJ1-2	-	CASRTGHFYGYTF
TRBV18	TRBJ1-1	-	CASSPWERNTEAFF
TRBV20-1	TRBJ1-1	-	CSVGAGNTEAFF
TRBV12-3/TRBV12-4	TRBJ1-5	-	CASSFEQGNNQPQHF
TRBV6-5	TRBJ2-4	-	CASSQQGAKNIQYF
TRBV7-2	TRBJ1-6	TRBD1	CASSPGQGRGSPLHF
TRBV6-2/TRBV6-3	TRBJ1-1	-	CASSPIDAMNTEAFF
TRBV6-6	TRBJ1-2	TRBD1	CASSFGQGDGYTF
TRBV5-4	TRBJ2-5	-	CASSARDGRRETQYF
TRBV19	TRBJ1-4	-	CASRGLGREASRSEKLFF
TRBV27	TRBJ1-6	TRBD1	CASSFLPRQGFTPPLHF
TRBV11-2	TRBJ1-1	-	CASRLVRGKNTEAFF
TRBV6-4	TRBJ2-1	-	CASSAVLGGYNEQFF
TRBV11-2	TRBJ2-2	-	CASRAIKSDTGELFF
TRBV29-1	TRBJ1-1	-	CSVATPENTEAFF
TRBV7-3	TRBJ2-2	-	CASSITGTNTGELFF
TRBV11-2	TRBJ2-1	TRBD2	CASSLVLAVSYNEQFF
TRBV7-3	TRBJ1-2	-	CASSLRSRNYGYTF
TRBV6-8	TRBJ1-1	TRBD1	CASSYRTGPRYTEAFF
TRBV20-1	TRBJ1-1	TRBD1	CSAKIRDRFLEAFF
TRBV10-2	TRBJ2-7	TRBD1	CASSDRDRAYYEQYF
TRBV7-2	TRBJ1-6	-	CASSRRDFSPLHF
TRBV5-6	TRBJ2-1	-	CASSLSGAYNEQFF
TRBV6-2/TRBV6-3	TRBJ1-5	-	CALGQLSNQPQHF
TRBV4-1	TRBJ1-1	-	CASSQDPPPTGGSTEAFF
TRBV10-3	TRBJ2-7	-	CAISDGRTYEQYF
TRBV21-1	TRBJ2-3	-	CASSKGRGLGSTDTQYF
TRBV5-6	TRBJ1-5	-	CASSWGGPGRNQPQHF
TRBV29-1	TRBJ2-3	TRBD1	CSVAGTGNPSTDTQYF
TRBV12-3/TRBV12-4	TRBJ2-5	TRBD1	CASSTDRRYEETQYF
TRBV20-1	TRBJ2-4	-	CSARGESKNIQYF